These 20 T cell receptor beta chains share one sample of origin, sequenced in a study of T cell responses to AZD1222 COVID-19 vaccine. The repertoire was sequenced with immunoSEQ multiplex PCR; TCRdb's copy has only in-frame clones and lacks some. Found here are roughly 80,000 clones, 90% of them singletons; the top ten hold 3.3%. This material consisted of peripheral blood, taken 28 days after the second AZD1222 dose. The receptors come from an adult who received the AZD1222 COVID-19 vaccine.

V usage is TRBV9 and J usage is TRBJ1-4, with D unclear. The CDR3 spans 12 residues. Deletions cut 3 bases from V and 7 bases from J, with 7 bases between. Germline V lookup: CDR1 SGDLS, CDR2 YYNGEE. The CDR3 here is CASSAEGEKLFF. For the CDR3, the DNA is TGTGCCAGCAGCGCGGAGGGTGAAAAACTGTTTTTT.

The chain joins TRBV29-1 to TRBJ2-7; 7 bases fit TRBD1. The CDR3 contains 12 residues. Germline assignment: CDR1 SQVTM and CDR2 ANQGSEA. The V and J ends lost 7 bases and 3 bases, in that order; junction bases with no gene match: 6. CDR3 sequence reads: CSARTGNYEQYF. The CDR3 DNA reads as TGCAGCGCTAGGACAGGCAACTACGAGCAGTACTTC.

The rearrangement joins TRBV4-3 to TRBJ2-7; TRBD1 is a possible D gene (6 bases). The germline V gene has CDR1 LGHNA and CDR2 YSLEER. Trimming cost V 0 bases and J 3 bases, with 12 bases left between them. The CDR3 contains 15 residues. In nucleotides, the CDR3 is TGCGCCAGCAGCCAAGATCTCACAGGGATCTACGAGCAGTACTTC. Its protein is CASSQDLTGIYEQYF.

The rearrangement joins TRBV18 to TRBJ2-5; 7 nucleotides align to TRBD1. The germline CDR1 and CDR2 sequences are KGHSH and LQKENI. CDR3 size: 14 residues. Unmatched junction bases numbered 5, after V lost 4 bases and J lost 3 bases. The CDR3 protein is CASSLPGTEETQYF. CDR3 DNA sequence: TGTGCCAGCTCACTGCCCGGGACAGAAGAGACCCAGTACTTC.

This chain connects TRBV5-1 to TRBJ1-1, with D maybe TRBD1 (5 bases). CDR3 length equals 14 residues. Trimming removed 1 base from V and 4 bases from J, with 11 bases in between. Germline assignment: CDR1 SGHRS and CDR2 YFSETQ. As DNA, the CDR3 is TGCGCCAGCAGCTTGCCGCGGGGGGGCACTGAAGCTTTCTTT. It codes for CASSLPRGGTEAFF.

The rearrangement links TRBV9 to TRBJ2-5; possible D gene TRBD1, 5 bases. V gave up 0 bases and J gave up 2 bases, with 11 bases separating them. Looked up from germline, CDR1 is SGDLS and CDR2 is YYNGEE. The CDR3 is 15 amino acids. This chain's CDR3 is CASSVGQGHQETQYF. DNA of the CDR3: TGTGCCAGCAGCGTAGGGCAGGGTCATCAAGAGACCCAGTACTTC.

In DNA form, the CDR3 reads TGTGCCAGCAGCCTAACGTTAGGAGGGGGCAAGGGAGTTGACATTCAGTACTTC. Its translation: CASSLTLGGGKGVDIQYF. The chain couples TRBV3-1 (or the pseudogene TRBV3-2) to TRBJ2-4, with D possibly TRBD1 on 7 matching bases. This CDR3 comprises 18 residues. Deletions cut 4 bases from V and 8 bases from J, with 27 bases between. In germline, CDR1 is LGHDT, CDR2 YNNKEL (reference sequence).

The chain carries TRBV7-9 and TRBJ1-3; D is ambiguous. Germline CDR1 reads SEHNR; CDR2 reads FQNEAQ (reference sequence). Trimming removed 4 bases at V and 0 bases at J, with 10 bases between. The CDR3 is made up of 15 amino acids. The DNA of the CDR3 is TGTGCCAGCAGCTCGGGAAGCCTCTCTGGAAACACCATATATTTT. Translating gives CASSSGSLSGNTIYF.

This chain connects TRBV7-9 to TRBJ2-5; TRBD1 might be the D (5 bases). This CDR3 comprises 13 residues. Germline V gene data show CDR1 as SEHNR and CDR2 as FQNEAQ (reference sequence). V was cut by 3 bases and J by 1 base, with 6 bases left in between. The CDR3 loop is CASSFQGQETQYF. CDR3 DNA sequence: TGTGCCAGCAGCTTCCAGGGCCAAGAGACCCAGTACTTC.

The rearrangement links TRBV30 to TRBJ2-7; D perhaps matches TRBD1 (6 bases). The CDR3 spans 12 residues. Per the germline V gene, CDR1 is GTSNPN and CDR2 is SVGIG (reference sequence). Trimming left V 2 bases short and J 2 bases short, with 7 bases between. The CDR3 coding sequence is TGTGCCTGGAGTTCAGGGGCCTACGAGCAGTACTTC. Its translation: CAWSSGAYEQYF.

The chain employs TRBV4-1 and TRBJ2-2; 11 positions agree with TRBD2. Germline-derived CDR1 and CDR2 are MGHRA and YSYEKL. The CDR3 loop spans 17 amino acids. V dropped 2 bases and J dropped 5; count of bases not matched to a gene: 7. The CDR3 loop reads CASSQRGLAGGTGELFF. The CDR3 region has the DNA TGCGCCAGCAGCCAACGCGGGCTAGCGGGGGGAACCGGGGAGCTGTTTTTT.

The chain has TRBV5-1 and TRBJ2-3; 10 bases are shared with TRBD2. CDR3 length: 16 amino acids. Trimming cost V 0 bases and J 2 bases; bases outside gene matches: 3. Germline V gives CDR1 SGHRS, CDR2 YFSETQ. CDR3 region: CASSLGTSGYTDTQYF. The CDR3 region has the DNA TGCGCCAGCAGCTTGGGGACTAGCGGCTACACAGATACGCAGTATTTT.

The chain combines TRBV7-2 with TRBJ2-4; 9 nucleotides match TRBD2. Germline-derived CDR1 and CDR2 are SGHTA and FQGNSA. This CDR3 is built from 13 residues. After removal of 3 bases from V and 6 bases from J, the junction contained 0 bases not matched to a gene. The CDR3 region has the DNA TGTGCCAGCAGCTTTAGCGGGGGAAACATTCAGTACTTC. It is translated as CASSFSGGNIQYF.

The genes are TRBV7-2 and TRBJ1-2, with 8 positions matching TRBD1. Germline lookup yields CDR1 SGHTA and CDR2 FQGNSA. The CDR3 is 13 amino acids. V gave up 8 bases and J gave up 6 bases; unmatched junction bases: 8. CDR3 coding DNA: TGTGCCAGCGGACAGGGCGGTCCGAATGGCTACACCTTC. It translates to CASGQGGPNGYTF. Based on the CDR3 plus reference TRBV7-2 and TRBJ1-2, the full variable domain is GAGVSQSPSNKVTEKGKDVELRCDPISGHTALYWYRQSLGQGLEFLIYFQGNSAPDKSGLPSDRFSAERTGGSVSTLTIQRTQQEDSAVYLCASGQGGPNGYTFGSGTRLTVV.

This chain joins TRBV5-6 and TRBJ1-2; D is ambiguous. This CDR3 has 15 amino acids. Trimming took off 0 bases at V and 1 base at J, with 10 bases between the two ends. CDR1 SGHDT and CDR2 YYEEEE come from the germline V gene. The CDR3 reads CASSLDAGGNYGYTF. In nucleotides, the CDR3 is TGTGCCAGCAGCTTGGACGCAGGAGGTAACTATGGCTACACCTTC.

This clone appeared once. This chain joins TRBV7-9 and TRBJ1-3, with no clear D. This CDR3 is built from 15 residues. Germline V CDR1 and CDR2: SEHNR, FQNEAQ (reference sequence). V was cut by 7 bases and J by 0 bases, with 13 bases left in between. CDR3 in amino acids: CASTFGISSGNTIYF. CDR3 bases: TGTGCCAGCACCTTCGGGATCAGCTCTGGAAACACCATATATTTT. Full variable domain (outside the CDR3, taken from reference TRBV7-9 and TRBJ1-3): DTGVSQNPRHKITKRGQNVTFRCDPISEHNRLYWYRQTLGQGPEFLTYFQNEAQLEKSRLLSDRFSAERPKGSFSTLEIQRTEQGDSAMYLCASTFGISSGNTIYFGEGSWLTVV.

The J gene is TRBJ1-2, the V gene TRBV5-6; D is unclear. V dropped 2 bases and J dropped 3 bases, with 14 bases sitting between them. CDR1 is SGHDT and CDR2 is YYEEEE in the germline V gene. The CDR3 is made up of 15 amino acids. DNA for the CDR3: TGTGCCAGCAGCTTTACGGACCGAACAGACTATGGCTACACCTTC. Encoded protein: CASSFTDRTDYGYTF.

The J gene is TRBJ1-5, the V gene TRBV6-1; no clear D. The CDR3 is 13 amino acids. The V gene's germline CDR1 is MNHNS and CDR2 SASEGT. The V end lost 3 bases, the J end lost 3 bases, and 6 bases lay between the germline ends. The CDR3 region has the DNA TGTGCCAGCAGTGACGGCCTCAATCAGCCCCAGCATTTT. Its protein product is CASSDGLNQPQHF.

The genes are TRBV12-3 or TRBV12-4 and TRBJ2-7; D remains unclear. V lost 2 bases to trimming and J lost 2 bases, with 7 bases between them. CDR3 length: 13 amino acids. Here the CDR3 reads CASSLRQTYEQYF. The CDR3 region has the DNA TGTGCCAGCAGTTTAAGGCAGACCTACGAGCAGTACTTC.

The V call is TRBV4-2, the J call TRBJ2-1, with 9 bases matching TRBD2. V lost 0 bases, J lost 5 bases, and 11 bases stayed unmatched. There are 18 residues in the CDR3. Germline V CDR1 and CDR2: LGHNA, YNFKEQ. The CDR3, as DNA: TGTGCCAGCAGCCAAGATTCGACAGCGGGGGGCGAAAACAATGAGCAGTTCTTC. Translated, it gives CASSQDSTAGGENNEQFF.